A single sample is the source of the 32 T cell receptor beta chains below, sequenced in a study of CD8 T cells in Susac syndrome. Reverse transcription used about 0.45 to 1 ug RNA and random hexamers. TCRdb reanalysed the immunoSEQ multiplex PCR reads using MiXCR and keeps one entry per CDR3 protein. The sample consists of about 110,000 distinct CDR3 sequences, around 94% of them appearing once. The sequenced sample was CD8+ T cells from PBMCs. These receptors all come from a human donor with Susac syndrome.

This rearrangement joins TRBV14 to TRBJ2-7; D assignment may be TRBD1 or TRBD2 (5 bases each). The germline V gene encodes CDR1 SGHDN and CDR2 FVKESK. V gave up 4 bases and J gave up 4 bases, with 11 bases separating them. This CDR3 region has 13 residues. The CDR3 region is CASSPGREYEQYF. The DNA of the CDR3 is TGTGCCAGCAGCCCGGGACGGGAATACGAGCAGTACTTC.

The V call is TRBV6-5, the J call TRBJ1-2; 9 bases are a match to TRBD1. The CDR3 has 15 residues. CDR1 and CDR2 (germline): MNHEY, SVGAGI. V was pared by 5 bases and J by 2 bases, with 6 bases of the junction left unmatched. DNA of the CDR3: TGTGCCAGCAGTCCAAGGACAGGGGTGAACTATGGCTACACCTTC. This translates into CASSPRTGVNYGYTF.

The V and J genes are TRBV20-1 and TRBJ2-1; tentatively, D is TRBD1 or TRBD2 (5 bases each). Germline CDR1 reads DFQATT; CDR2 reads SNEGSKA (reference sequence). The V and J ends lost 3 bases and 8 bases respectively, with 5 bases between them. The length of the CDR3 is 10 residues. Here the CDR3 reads CSARGDEQFF. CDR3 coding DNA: TGCAGTGCTAGGGGGGATGAGCAGTTCTTC.

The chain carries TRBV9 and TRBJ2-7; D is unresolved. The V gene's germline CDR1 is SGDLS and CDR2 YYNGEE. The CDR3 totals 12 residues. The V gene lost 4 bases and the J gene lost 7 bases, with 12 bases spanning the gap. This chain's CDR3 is CASSPHEGEQYF. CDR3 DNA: TGTGCCAGCAGCCCCCACGAAGGGGAGCAGTACTTC.

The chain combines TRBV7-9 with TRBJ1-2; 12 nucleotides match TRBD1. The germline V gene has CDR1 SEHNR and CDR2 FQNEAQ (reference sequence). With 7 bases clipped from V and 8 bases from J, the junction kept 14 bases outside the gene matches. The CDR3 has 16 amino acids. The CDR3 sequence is CASTGTGGALVGGYTF. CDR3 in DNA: TGTGCCAGCACTGGGACAGGGGGCGCTCTTGTAGGAGGCTACACCTTC.

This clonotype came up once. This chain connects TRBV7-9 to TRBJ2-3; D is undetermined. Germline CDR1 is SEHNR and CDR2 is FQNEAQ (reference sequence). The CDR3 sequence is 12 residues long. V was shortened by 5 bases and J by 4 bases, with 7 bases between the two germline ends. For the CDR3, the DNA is TGTGCCAGCAGCGCGCAGGCAGATACGCAGTATTTT. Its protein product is CASSAQADTQYF. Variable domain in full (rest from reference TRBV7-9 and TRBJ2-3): DTGVSQNPRHKITKRGQNVTFRCDPISEHNRLYWYRQTLGQGPEFLTYFQNEAQLEKSRLLSDRFSAERPKGSFSTLEIQRTEQGDSAMYLCASSAQADTQYFGPGTRLTVL.

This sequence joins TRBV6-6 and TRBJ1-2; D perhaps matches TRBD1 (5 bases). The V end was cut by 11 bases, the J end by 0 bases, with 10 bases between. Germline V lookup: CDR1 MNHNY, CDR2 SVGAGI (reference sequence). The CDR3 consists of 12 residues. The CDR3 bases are TGTGCCCTGGGGGGAGCTAACTATGGCTACACCTTC. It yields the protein CALGGANYGYTF.

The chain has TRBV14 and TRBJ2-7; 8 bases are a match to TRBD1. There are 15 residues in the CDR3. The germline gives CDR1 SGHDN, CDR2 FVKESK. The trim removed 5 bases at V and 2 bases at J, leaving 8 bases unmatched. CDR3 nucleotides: TGTGCCAGCAGCGTAGGGACAGGTCAAACCTACGAGCAGTACTTC. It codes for CASSVGTGQTYEQYF.

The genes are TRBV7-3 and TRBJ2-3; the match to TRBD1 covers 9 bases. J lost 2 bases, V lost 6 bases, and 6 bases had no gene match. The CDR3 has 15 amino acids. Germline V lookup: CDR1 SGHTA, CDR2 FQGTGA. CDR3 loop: CASSTGQGTTDTQYF. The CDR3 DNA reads TGTGCCAGCAGTACCGGACAGGGGACCACAGATACGCAGTATTTT.

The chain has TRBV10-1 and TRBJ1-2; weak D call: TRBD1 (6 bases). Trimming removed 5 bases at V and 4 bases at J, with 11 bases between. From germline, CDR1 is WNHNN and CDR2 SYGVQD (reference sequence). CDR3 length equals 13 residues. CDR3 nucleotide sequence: TGCGCCAGCAGTTCTACAGGGAGCTATGGCTACACCTTC. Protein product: CASSSTGSYGYTF.

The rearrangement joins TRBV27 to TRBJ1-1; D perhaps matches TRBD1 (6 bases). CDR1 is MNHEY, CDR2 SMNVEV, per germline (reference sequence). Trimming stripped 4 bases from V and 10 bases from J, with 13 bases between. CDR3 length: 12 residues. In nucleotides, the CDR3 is TGTGCCAGCAGTTCAGGACAGACCCGAGCTTTCTTT. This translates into CASSSGQTRAFF.

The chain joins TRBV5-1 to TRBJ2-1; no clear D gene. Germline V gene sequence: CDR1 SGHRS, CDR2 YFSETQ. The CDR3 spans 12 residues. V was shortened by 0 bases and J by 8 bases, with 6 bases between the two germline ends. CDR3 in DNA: TGCGCCAGCAGCTTGGCGGCCGATGAGCAGTTCTTC. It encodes CASSLAADEQFF.

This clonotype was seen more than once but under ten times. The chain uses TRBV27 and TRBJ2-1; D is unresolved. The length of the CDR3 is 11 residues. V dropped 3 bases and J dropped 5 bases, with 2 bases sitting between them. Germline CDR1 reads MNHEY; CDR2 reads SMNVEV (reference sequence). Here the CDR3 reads CASSLDNEQFF. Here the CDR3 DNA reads TGTGCCAGCAGTTTGGACAATGAGCAGTTCTTC.

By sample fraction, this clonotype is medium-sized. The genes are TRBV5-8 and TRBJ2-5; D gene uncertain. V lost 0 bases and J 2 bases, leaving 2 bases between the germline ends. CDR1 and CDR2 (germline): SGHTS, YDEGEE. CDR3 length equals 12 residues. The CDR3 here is CASSLGQETQYF. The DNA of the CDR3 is TGTGCCAGCAGCTTGGGTCAAGAGACCCAGTACTTC. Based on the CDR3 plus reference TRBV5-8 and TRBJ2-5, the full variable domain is EAGVTQSPTHLIKTRGQQATLRCSPISGHTSVYWYQQALGLGLQFLLWYDEGEERNRGNFPPRFSGRQFPNYSSELNVNALELEDSALYLCASSLGQETQYFGPGTRLLVL.

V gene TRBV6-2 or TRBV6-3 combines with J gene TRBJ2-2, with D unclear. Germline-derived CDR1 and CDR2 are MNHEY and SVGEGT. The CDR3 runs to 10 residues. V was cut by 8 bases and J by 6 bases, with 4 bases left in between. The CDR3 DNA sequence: TGTGCCAGCTCCTCCGGGGAGCTGTTTTTT. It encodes CASSSGELFF.

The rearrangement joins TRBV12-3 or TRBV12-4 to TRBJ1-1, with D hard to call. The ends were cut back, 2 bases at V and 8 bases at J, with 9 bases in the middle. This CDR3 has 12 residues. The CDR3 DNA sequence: TGTGCCAGCAGTTTATCGGCCCTGGAAGCTTTCTTT. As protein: CASSLSALEAFF.

This CDR3 reads CASSLGQYGYTF. DNA for the CDR3: TGTGCCAGCAGCTTAGGGCAGTATGGCTACACCTTC. The rearrangement uses TRBV13 and TRBJ1-2; D call uncertain. There are 12 residues in the CDR3. Germline-derived CDR1 and CDR2 are PRHDT and FYEKMQ (reference sequence). V was cut by 0 bases and J by 5 bases, with 4 bases left in between.

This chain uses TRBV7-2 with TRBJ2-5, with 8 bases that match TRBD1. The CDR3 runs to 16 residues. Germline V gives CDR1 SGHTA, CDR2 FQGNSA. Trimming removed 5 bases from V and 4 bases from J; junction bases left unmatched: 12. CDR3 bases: TGTGCCAGCAGCCAAGCAGGGGGCTATCTAGGAGAGACCCAGTACTTC. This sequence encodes CASSQAGGYLGETQYF.

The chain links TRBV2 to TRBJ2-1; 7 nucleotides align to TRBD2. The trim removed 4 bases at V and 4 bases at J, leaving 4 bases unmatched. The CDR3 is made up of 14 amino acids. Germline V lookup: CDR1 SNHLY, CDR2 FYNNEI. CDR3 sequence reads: CASSVKRGYNEQFF. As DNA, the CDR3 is TGTGCCAGCAGTGTTAAGCGGGGATACAATGAGCAGTTCTTC.

CDR3 protein: CATSRAMGLADPAMDTQYF. For the CDR3, the DNA is TGTGCCACCAGCAGAGCAATGGGACTAGCGGACCCGGCCATGGATACGCAGTATTTT. The genes are TRBV15 and TRBJ2-3; 11 positions agree with TRBD2. Germline V gene data show CDR1 as LNHNV and CDR2 as YYDKDF (reference sequence). The CDR3 has 19 residues. Germline trimming cut 1 base from V and 6 bases from J; bases unmatched to any gene: 15.

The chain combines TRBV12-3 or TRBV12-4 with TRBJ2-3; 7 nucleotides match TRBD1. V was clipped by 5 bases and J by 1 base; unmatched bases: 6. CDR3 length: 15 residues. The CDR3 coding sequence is TGTGCCAGCAGTCCCCCAGACAGGGGCACAGATACGCAGTATTTT. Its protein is CASSPPDRGTDTQYF.

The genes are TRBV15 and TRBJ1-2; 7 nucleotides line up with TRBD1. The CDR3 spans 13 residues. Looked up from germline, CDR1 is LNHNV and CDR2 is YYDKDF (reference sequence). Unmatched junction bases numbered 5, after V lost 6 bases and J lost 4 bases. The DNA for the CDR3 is TGTGCCACCAGTACAGGGGAGCCCTATGGCTACACCTTC. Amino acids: CATSTGEPYGYTF.

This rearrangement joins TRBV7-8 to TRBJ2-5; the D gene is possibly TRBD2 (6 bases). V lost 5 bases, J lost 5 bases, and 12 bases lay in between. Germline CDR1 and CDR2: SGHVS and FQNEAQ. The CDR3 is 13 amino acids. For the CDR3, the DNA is TGTGCCAGCAGCAGACTAGTTGGGGAGACCCAGTACTTC. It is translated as CASSRLVGETQYF.

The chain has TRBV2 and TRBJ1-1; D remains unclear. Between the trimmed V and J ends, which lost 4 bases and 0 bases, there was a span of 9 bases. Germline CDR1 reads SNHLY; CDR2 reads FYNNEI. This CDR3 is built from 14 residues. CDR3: CASSGQNMNTEAFF. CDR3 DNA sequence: TGTGCCAGCAGTGGGCAGAACATGAACACTGAAGCTTTCTTT.

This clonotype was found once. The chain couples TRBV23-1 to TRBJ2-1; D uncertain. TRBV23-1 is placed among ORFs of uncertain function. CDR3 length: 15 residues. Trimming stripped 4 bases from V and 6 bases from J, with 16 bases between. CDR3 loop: CASSRFRKIGNEQFF. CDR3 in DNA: TGCGCCAGCAGTCGTTTCAGAAAAATAGGCAATGAGCAGTTCTTC.

The CDR3 sequence: CASSSQGPYNEQFF. The CDR3 region has the DNA TGTGCCAGCAGCTCCCAGGGTCCCTACAATGAGCAGTTCTTC. This chain joins TRBV7-9 and TRBJ2-1; D is perhaps TRBD1 (5 bases). CDR1 is SEHNR, CDR2 FQNEAQ, per germline (reference sequence). Trimming took off 4 bases at V and 2 bases at J, with 9 bases between the two ends. This CDR3 spans 14 amino acids.

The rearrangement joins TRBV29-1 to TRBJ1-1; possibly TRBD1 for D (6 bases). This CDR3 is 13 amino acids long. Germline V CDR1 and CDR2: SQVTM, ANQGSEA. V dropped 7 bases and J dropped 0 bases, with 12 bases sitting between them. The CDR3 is CSGQTGLNTEAFF. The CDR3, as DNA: TGCAGCGGTCAAACAGGGTTGAACACTGAAGCTTTCTTT.

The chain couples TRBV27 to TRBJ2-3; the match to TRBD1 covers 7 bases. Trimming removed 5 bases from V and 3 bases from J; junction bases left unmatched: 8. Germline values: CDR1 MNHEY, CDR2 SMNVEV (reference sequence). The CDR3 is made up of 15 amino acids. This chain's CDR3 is CASSLTGEWTDTQYF. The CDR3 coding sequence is TGTGCCAGCAGTCTAACAGGGGAGTGGACAGATACGCAGTATTTT.

This CDR3 is CASAAGDEQYF. CDR3 nucleotides: TGTGCCAGCGCCGCAGGGGACGAGCAGTACTTC. This chain uses TRBV25-1 with TRBJ2-7, with D possibly being TRBD1 (6 bases). The CDR3 is 11 amino acids. Trimming removed 8 bases from V and 5 bases from J, with 10 bases in between. Germline values: CDR1 MGHDK, CDR2 SYGVNS.

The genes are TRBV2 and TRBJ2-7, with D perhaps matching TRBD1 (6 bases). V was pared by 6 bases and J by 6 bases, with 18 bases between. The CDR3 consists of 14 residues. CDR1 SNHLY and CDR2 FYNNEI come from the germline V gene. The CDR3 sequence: CASRWTDGFTEQYF. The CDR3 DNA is TGTGCCAGCAGGTGGACAGACGGGTTCACCGAGCAGTACTTC.

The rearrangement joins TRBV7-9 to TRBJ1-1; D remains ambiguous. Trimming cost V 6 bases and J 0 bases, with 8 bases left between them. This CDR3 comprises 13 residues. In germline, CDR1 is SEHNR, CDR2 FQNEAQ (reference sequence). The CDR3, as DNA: TGTGCCAGCAGAGGTGAGATGAACACTGAAGCTTTCTTT. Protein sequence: CASRGEMNTEAFF.

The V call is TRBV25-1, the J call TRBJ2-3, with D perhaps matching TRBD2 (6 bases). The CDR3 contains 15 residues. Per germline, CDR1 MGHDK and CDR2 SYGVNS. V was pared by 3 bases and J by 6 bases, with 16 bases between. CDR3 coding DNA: TGTGCCAGCAGTGAGTGGACTACACCTCAGGATACGCAGTATTTT. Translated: CASSEWTTPQDTQYF.